This T cell receptor (beta chain) is drawn from a study of blood T cell repertoires in COVID-19. Study in general: The study drew acute and convalescent COVID-19 samples from the United States, Italy and Spain.

The CDR3 covers 15 residues. J lost 2 bases, V lost 5 bases, and 9 bases had no gene match. Germline CDR1 is SGHVS and CDR2 is FNYEAQ. TCRdb's copy holds only in-frame clones and misses some; the assay was immunoSEQ multiplex PCR. Of approximately 100,000 clones listed, about 85% are singletons. This chain uses TRBV7-6 with TRBJ2-7, with TRBD1 identical over 7 bases. This TCR was sampled from a human donor in a cohort sampled during active COVID-19. Sample: peripheral blood. The CDR3 sequence is CASSPRQGRTYEQYF. The CDR3 DNA reads as TGTGCCAGCAGCCCCCGACAGGGAAGGACCTACGAGCAGTACTTC.